One T cell receptor (beta chain) is described in this entry. These data originate in a study of tumor T cells in aggressive B-cell lymphoma. TCRdb's copy holds only in-frame clones and misses some; the assay was immunoSEQ multiplex PCR. Of about 11,000 clones listed, 89% were seen once; the top ten hold 2% to 2.5%. The CDR3 has 13 amino acids. The V gene's germline CDR1 is LGHNT and CDR2 FRNRAP. Trimming took 1 base from V and 3 from J, leaving 5 bases between them. V is TRBV12-5 and J is TRBJ2-3, with unresolved D. The sequencing input was tumor tissue. The receptor's source is an adult with diffuse large B cell lymphoma. This chain's CDR3 is CASGLATTDTQYF. In DNA form, the CDR3 reads TGTGCTAGTGGTTTGGCGACTACAGATACGCAGTATTTT.